The T cell receptor (beta chain) under discussion was sequenced for a study of OX40 agonist ivuxolimab in advanced cancers. Trimming pared 5 bases from V and 1 base from J, leaving 15 bases between. This CDR3 spans 15 amino acids. The V gene's germline CDR1 is SGHNT and CDR2 YYREEE (reference sequence). This clone was seen a single time. Its antigen is still unknown. Study outcomes and limitations: Some nonresponders also had low normalized T-cell clonal expansion.

Clones were read by immunoSEQ multiplex PCR, and TCRdb kept only the in-frame ones, dropping some. The sample carries some 35,000 clones, 76% recorded once. This sequence was found in an adult with an advanced solid tumor such as melanoma, head and neck, liver or kidney cancer. The chain is built from TRBV5-4 and TRBJ1-1, with D unresolved. This specimen was CD4+ or CD8+ T cells sorted from blood, taken in a trial of the OX40 agonist ivuxolimab. The CDR3 is CASRAYGRRNTEAFF. The CDR3 nucleotides read TGTGCCAGCAGGGCGTACGGACGGAGGAACACTGAAGCTTTCTTT.